A selection of T cell receptor beta chains follows, all from one sample in a study of T cell changes during pregnancy in multiple sclerosis. Generated by immunoSEQ multiplex PCR, the TCRdb table keeps only in-frame clones and is missing some. In the table there are roughly 100,000 clones, 91% of which are singletons. The sequencing here drew on peripheral blood, taken after pregnancy. Source of these receptors: a female donor in good health, enrolled as a control in a pregnancy study. Each CDR3 is given with its conserved first and last residue. The D gene is left open where the match is weak.

d_call	v_call	j_call	cdr3_nt	cdr3_aa
.	TRBV7-2	TRBJ1-2	TGTGCCAGCAGCTTAGCGCTACAACAGAGATTCTATGGCTACACCTTC	CASSLALQQRFYGYTF
TRBD1	TRBV6-5	TRBJ1-4	TGTGCCAGCCGGGACAGGGGGCTGAATGAAAAACTGTTTTTT	CASRDRGLNEKLFF
TRBD1	TRBV7-9	TRBJ1-2	TGTGCCAGCAGCCGAAGACAGGGTCCCGGGGACTACACCTTC	CASSRRQGPGDYTF
TRBD1	TRBV5-8	TRBJ1-5	TGTGCCAGCAGCTTGGGAGGGGGCGGTTATCAGCCCCAGCATTTT	CASSLGGGGYQPQHF
.	TRBV7-6	TRBJ1-1	TGTGCCAGCAGCTTATATGGGGAGCGACCGGCTGAAGCTTTCTTT	CASSLYGERPAEAFF
.	TRBV27	TRBJ1-5	TGTGCCAGCAGTTTAACGGGGAGGAATCAGCCCCAGCATTTT	CASSLTGRNQPQHF
TRBD2	TRBV7-8	TRBJ2-3	TGTGCCAGCAGCTTAGTGTTAGCGGGAGGGAGGGATACGCAGTATTTT	CASSLVLAGGRDTQYF
TRBD1	TRBV10-3	TRBJ1-1	TGTGCCATCAGTACGACAGGGGGTTCTGAAGCTTTCTTT	CAISTTGGSEAFF
.	TRBV4-2	TRBJ1-2	TGTGCCAGCAGCCAAGACAGAAATTACTACACCTTC	CASSQDRNYYTF
TRBD2	TRBV6-5	TRBJ2-7	TGTGCCAGCAGTTACGACGGGGGGTCCTACGAGCAGTACTTC	CASSYDGGSYEQYF
TRBD2	TRBV6-1	TRBJ2-5	TGTGCCAGCAGTGCCTGGACTAGAGAGCAAGAGACCCAGTACTTC	CASSAWTREQETQYF
.	TRBV20-1	TRBJ2-7	TGCAGTGCTAGCAGGTTCGGCGAGCAGTACTTC	CSASRFGEQYF